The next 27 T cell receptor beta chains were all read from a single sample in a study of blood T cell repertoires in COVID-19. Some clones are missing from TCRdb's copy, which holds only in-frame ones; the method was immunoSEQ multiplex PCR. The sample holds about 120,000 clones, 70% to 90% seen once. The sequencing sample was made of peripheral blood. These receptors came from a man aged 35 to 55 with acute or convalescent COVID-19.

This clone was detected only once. As DNA, the CDR3 is TGTGCCAGCAGTAGAGGACAGATCCACTATGGCTACACCTTC. Amino acids: CASSRGQIHYGYTF. The rearrangement links TRBV5-6 to TRBJ1-2, with D maybe TRBD1 (6 bases). The CDR3 runs to 14 residues. The germline V gene encodes CDR1 SGHDT and CDR2 YYEEEE. V shed 5 bases and J shed 3 bases, with 14 bases lying between them.

CDR3 sequence (DNA): TGTGCCAGCAGCTCGGACCCGGGGAGGGTGAACACTGAAGCTTTCTTT. It encodes CASSSDPGRVNTEAFF. V usage is TRBV7-2 and J usage is TRBJ1-1; D remains ambiguous. Looked up from germline, CDR1 is SGHTA and CDR2 is FQGNSA. This CDR3 is 16 amino acids long. Trimming removed 4 bases from V and 0 bases from J, with 15 bases in between.

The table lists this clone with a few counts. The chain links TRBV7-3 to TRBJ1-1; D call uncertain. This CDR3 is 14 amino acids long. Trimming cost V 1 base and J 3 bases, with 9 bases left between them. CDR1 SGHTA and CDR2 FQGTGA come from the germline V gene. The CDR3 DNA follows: TGTGCCAGCAGCTTAATGGGAGGTGACACTGAAGCTTTCTTT. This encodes CASSLMGGDTEAFF.

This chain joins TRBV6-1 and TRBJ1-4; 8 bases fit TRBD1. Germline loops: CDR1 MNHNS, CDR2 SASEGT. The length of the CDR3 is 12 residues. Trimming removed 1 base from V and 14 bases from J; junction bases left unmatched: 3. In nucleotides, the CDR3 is TGTGCCAGCAGTGAAGGACAGGGGAGGCTGTTTTTT. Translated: CASSEGQGRLFF.

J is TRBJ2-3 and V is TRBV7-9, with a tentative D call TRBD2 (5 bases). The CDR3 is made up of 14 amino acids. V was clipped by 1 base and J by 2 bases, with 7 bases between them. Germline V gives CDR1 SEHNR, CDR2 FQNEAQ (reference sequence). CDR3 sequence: CASSLEEATDTQYF. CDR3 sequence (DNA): TGTGCCAGCAGCTTAGAGGAGGCCACAGATACGCAGTATTTT.

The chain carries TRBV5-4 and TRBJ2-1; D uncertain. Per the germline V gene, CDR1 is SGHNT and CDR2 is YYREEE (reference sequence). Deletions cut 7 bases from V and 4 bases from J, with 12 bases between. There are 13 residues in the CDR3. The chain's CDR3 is CASAPRGYNEQFF. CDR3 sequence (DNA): TGTGCCAGCGCCCCCCGCGGTTACAATGAGCAGTTCTTC.

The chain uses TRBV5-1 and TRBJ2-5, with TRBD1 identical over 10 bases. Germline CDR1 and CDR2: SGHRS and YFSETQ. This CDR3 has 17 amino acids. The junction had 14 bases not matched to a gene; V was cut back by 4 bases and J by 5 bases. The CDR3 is CASSQTTLTGGRETQYF. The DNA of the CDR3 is TGCGCCAGCAGCCAAACTACCTTGACAGGGGGCCGGGAGACCCAGTACTTC.

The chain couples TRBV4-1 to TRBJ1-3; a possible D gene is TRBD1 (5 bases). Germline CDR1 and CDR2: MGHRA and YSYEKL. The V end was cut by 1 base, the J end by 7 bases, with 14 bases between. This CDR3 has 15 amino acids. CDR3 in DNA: TGCGCCAGCAGCCAAGTAACAGGCTTGTCGAACACCATATATTTT. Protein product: CASSQVTGLSNTIYF.

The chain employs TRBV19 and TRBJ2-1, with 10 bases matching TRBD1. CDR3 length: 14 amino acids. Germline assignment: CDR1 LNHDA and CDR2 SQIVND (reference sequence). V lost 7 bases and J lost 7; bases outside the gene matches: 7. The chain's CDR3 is CASKIGTGENEQFF. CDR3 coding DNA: TGTGCCAGTAAAATCGGGACAGGGGAAAATGAGCAGTTCTTC.

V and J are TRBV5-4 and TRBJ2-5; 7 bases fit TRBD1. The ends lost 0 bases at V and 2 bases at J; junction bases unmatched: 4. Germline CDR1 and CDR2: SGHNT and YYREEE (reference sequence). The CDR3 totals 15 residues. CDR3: CASSLGGQQQETQYF. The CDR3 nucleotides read TGTGCCAGCAGCTTGGGGGGACAGCAACAAGAGACCCAGTACTTC.

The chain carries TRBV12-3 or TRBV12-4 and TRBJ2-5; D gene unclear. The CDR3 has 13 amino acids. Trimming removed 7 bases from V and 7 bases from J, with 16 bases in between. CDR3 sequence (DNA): TGTGCCAGCACCAAAGTCGCCCCCGGGACCCAGTACTTC. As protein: CASTKVAPGTQYF.

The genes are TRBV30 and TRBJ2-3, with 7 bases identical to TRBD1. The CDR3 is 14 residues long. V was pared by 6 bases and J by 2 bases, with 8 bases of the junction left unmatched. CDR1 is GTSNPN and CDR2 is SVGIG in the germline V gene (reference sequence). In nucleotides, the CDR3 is TGTGCCTGTAACACAGGGGCCTACACAGATACGCAGTATTTT. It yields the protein CACNTGAYTDTQYF.

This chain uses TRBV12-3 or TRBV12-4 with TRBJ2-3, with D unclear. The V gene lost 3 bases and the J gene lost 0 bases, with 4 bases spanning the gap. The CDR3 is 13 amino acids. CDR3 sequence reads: CASSLGSTDTQYF. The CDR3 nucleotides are TGTGCCAGCAGTTTGGGCAGCACAGATACGCAGTATTTT.

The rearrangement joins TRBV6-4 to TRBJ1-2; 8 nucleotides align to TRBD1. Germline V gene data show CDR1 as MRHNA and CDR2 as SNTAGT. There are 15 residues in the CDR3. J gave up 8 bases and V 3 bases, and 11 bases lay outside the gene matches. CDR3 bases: TGTGCCAGCAGTGAACATTCAGGGGGCTCGGCCGGCTACACCTTC. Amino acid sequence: CASSEHSGGSAGYTF.

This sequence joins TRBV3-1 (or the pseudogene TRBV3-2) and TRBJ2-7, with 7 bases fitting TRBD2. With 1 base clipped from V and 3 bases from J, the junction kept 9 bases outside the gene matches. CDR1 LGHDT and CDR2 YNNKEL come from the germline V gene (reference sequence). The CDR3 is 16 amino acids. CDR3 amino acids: CASSQAAAGWDYEQYF. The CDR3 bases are TGTGCCAGCAGCCAAGCTGCAGCGGGGTGGGACTACGAGCAGTACTTC.

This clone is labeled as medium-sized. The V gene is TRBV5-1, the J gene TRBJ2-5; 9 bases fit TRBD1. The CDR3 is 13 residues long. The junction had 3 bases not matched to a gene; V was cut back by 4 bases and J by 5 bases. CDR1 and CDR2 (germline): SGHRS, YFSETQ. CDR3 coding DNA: TGCGCCAGCAGCACACAGGGGGCGGAGACCCAGTACTTC. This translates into CASSTQGAETQYF. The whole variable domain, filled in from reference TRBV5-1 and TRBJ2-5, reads KAGVTQTPRYLIKTRGQQVTLSCSPISGHRSVSWYQQTPGQGLQFLFEYFSETQRNKGNFPGRFSGRQFSNSRSEMNVSTLELGDSALYLCASSTQGAETQYFGPGTRLLVL.

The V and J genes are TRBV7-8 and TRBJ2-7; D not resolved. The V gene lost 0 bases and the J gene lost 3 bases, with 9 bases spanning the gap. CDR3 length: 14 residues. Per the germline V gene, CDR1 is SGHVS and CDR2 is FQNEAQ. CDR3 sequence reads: CASSLANSFYEQYF. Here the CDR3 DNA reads TGTGCCAGCAGCTTAGCAAATTCATTCTACGAGCAGTACTTC.

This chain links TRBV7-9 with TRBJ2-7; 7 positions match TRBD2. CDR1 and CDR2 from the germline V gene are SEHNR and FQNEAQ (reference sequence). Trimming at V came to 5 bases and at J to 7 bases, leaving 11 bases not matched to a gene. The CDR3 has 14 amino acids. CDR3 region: CASSGRGISGEQYF. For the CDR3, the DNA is TGTGCCAGCAGCGGGAGGGGTATATCGGGAGAGCAGTACTTC.

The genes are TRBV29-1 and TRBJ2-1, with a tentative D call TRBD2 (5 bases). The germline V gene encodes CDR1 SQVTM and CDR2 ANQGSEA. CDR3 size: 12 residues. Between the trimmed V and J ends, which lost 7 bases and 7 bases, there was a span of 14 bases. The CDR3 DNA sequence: TGCAGCGCCCGGGGTGAGGCGAATGAGCAGTTCTTC. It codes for CSARGEANEQFF.

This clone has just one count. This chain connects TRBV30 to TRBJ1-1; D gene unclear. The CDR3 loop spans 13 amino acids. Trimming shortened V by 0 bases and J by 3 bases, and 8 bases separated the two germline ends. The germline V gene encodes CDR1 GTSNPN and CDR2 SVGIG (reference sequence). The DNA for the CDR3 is TGTGCCTGGAGTGTAGCCGAATACACTGAAGCTTTCTTT. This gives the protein CAWSVAEYTEAFF.

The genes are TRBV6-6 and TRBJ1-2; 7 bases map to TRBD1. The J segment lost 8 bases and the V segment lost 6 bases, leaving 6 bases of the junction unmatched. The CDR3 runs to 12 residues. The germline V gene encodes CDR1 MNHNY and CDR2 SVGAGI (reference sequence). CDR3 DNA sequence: TGTGCCAGCAGGCAACAGGGGTCAGGCTACACCTTC. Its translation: CASRQQGSGYTF.

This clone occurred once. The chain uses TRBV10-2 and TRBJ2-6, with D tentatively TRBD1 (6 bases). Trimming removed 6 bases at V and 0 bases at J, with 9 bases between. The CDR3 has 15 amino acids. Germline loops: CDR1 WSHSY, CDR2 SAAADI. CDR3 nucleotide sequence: TGCGCCAGCAGACAGGGATCCTCTGGGGCCAACGTCCTGACTTTC. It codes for CASRQGSSGANVLTF.

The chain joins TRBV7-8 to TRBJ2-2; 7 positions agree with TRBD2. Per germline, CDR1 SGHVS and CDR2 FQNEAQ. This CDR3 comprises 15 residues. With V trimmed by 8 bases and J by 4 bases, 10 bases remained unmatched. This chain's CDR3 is CASVRGRVVTGELFF. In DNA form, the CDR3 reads TGTGCCAGCGTCCGGGGGAGGGTAGTCACCGGGGAGCTGTTTTTT.

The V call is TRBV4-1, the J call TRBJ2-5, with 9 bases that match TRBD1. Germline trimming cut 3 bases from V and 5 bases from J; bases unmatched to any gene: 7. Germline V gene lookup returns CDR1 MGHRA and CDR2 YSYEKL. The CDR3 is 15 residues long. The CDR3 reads CASSQKIQGAETQYF. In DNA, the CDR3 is TGCGCCAGCAGCCAGAAGATACAGGGGGCTGAGACCCAGTACTTC.

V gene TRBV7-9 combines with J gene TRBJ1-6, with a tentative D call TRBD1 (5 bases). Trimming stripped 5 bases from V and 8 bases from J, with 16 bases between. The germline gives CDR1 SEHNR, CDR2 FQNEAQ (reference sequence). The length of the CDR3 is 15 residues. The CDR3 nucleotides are TGTGCCAGCAGCCTACAGACCGGGGGGGATTCACCCCTCCACTTT. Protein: CASSLQTGGDSPLHF.

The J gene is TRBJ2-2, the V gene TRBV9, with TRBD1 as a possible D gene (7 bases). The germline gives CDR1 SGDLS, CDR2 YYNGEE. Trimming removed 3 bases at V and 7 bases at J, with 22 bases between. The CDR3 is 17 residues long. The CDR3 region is CASSAVGPGGWGGELFF. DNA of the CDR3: TGTGCCAGCAGCGCCGTAGGACCAGGGGGGTGGGGCGGGGAGCTGTTTTTT.

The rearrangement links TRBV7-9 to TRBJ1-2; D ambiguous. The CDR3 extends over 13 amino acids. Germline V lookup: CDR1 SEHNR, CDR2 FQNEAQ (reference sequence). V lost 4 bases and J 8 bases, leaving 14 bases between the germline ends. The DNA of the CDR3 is TGTGCCAGCAGCTCAATTTCCTTGAGAGGCTACACCTTC. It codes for CASSSISLRGYTF.